This note documents a single TCR beta chain sequence. This specimen belongs to a study of cytomegalovirus exposure and HLA in healthy donors. For the study at large: Within an early data release were about 85 million unique TCRs drawn from HLA-typed donors.

There are 15 residues in the CDR3. V lost 5 bases, J lost 6 bases, and 10 bases stayed unmatched. CDR1 is SNHLY, CDR2 FYNNEI, per germline. Healthy bone marrow donors made up the donor group. Donors were nominally healthy when sampled, though unrecorded immune exposures were likely. The study ran its PCR with 60 Vbeta and 13 Jbeta primers. Assay: immunoSEQ multiplex PCR; the TCRdb copy retains only in-frame clones and omits some. Of nearly 80,000 clones listed, roughly three quarters are singletons. The chain is built from TRBV2 and TRBJ2-3, with 8 bases lining up with TRBD2. The TCR originated in a woman in her forties in good health and CMV-seropositive. Sequenced input: PBMCs. CDR3 DNA: TGTGCCAGCAGTCGGTGGGGGACTAGGGGCGATACGCAGTATTTT. It specifies CASSRWGTRGDTQYF. Variable domain in full (rest from reference TRBV2 and TRBJ2-3): EPEVTQTPSHQVTQMGQEVILRCVPISNHLYFYWYRQILGQKVEFLVSFYNNEISEKSEIFDDQFSVERPDGSNFTLKIRSTKLEDSAMYFCASSRWGTRGDTQYFGPGTRLTVL.